Many counts were recorded for the clone carrying this T cell receptor beta chain. Its cognate antigen is unknown. This entry is derived from a study of T-cell reconstitution after alpha-beta-depleted transplantation in children. Unique molecular identifiers were incorporated during preparation of the TCRbeta library. MiXCR was run by TCRdb on the PCR reads, yielding one entry per CDR3 protein. This sample carries a few hundred thousand distinct CDR3 sequences, about 7% of them seen once, and the ten largest clones take just over 5.5%. Overall study results and limits: Some patients showed high day-60 TCRbeta diversity, which derived from surviving recipient T cells and thymic progenitors. It was reported that alpha-beta T cells came from several hundred expanded graft clones (about two months after transplant). Newly generated T cells supplied most T-cell counts and diversity one year post-transplant.

Germline V gene sequence: CDR1 SEHNR, CDR2 FQNEAQ (reference sequence). The CDR3 loop spans 17 amino acids. V lost 3 bases, J lost 4 bases, and 5 bases stayed unmatched. The specimen comprised PBMCs, sampled before TCRalphabeta/CD19-depleted stem cell transplant. The rearrangement joins TRBV7-9 to TRBJ2-1, with 14 bases matching TRBD2. This receptor was obtained from a boy between 2 and 10 years old with acute lymphoblastic leukemia, due to receive a stem cell transplant. CDR3: CASSLGLAGERYNEQFF. Here the CDR3 DNA reads TGTGCCAGCAGCTTGGGACTAGCGGGGGAAAGATACAATGAGCAGTTCTTC.